Each of the 6 T cell receptor beta chains below was sequenced from the same sample in a study of PD-L1 blockade in urothelial cancer. Using immunoSEQ multiplex PCR, the repertoire was profiled, and TCRdb retains in-frame clones only, with some absent. The top ten hold approximately 8.8% of the sample, which has 35,000 to 45,000 clones, around 90% seen once. Sample: PBMCs, taken around atezolizumab (anti-PD-L1) treatment. The source of these receptors is a man between 65 and 85 years old with urothelial cancer.

The chain recombines TRBV5-6 with TRBJ2-7; 7 nucleotides agree with TRBD2. V was pared by 0 bases and J by 5 bases, with 5 bases of the junction left unmatched. The CDR3 loop spans 14 amino acids. Germline V gene data show CDR1 as SGHDT and CDR2 as YYEEEE. This CDR3 reads CASSLVGRIHEQYF. The CDR3, as DNA: TGTGCCAGCAGCTTGGTCGGGAGGATCCACGAGCAGTACTTC.

This sequence joins TRBV9 and TRBJ2-1; 11 bases are shared with TRBD2. CDR3 size: 19 residues. Germline-derived CDR1 and CDR2 are SGDLS and YYNGEE. J gave up 2 bases and V 4 bases, and 14 bases lay outside the gene matches. CDR3 amino acids: CASSPRRGTSGPAYNEQFF. The CDR3 coding sequence is TGTGCCAGCAGCCCTCGCAGGGGGACTAGCGGTCCTGCCTACAATGAGCAGTTCTTC.

This clone has a handful of counts. This chain connects TRBV13 to TRBJ1-5; 7 bases are shared with TRBD1. Trimming at V came to 2 bases and at J to 4 bases, leaving 2 bases not matched to a gene. This CDR3 spans 14 amino acids. Looked up from germline, CDR1 is PRHDT and CDR2 is FYEKMQ (reference sequence). The CDR3 loop is CASSLTGVNQPQHF. As DNA, the CDR3 is TGTGCCAGCAGCTTAACAGGGGTAAATCAGCCCCAGCATTTT.

The chain links TRBV10-3 to TRBJ1-2, with D maybe TRBD1 (6 bases). This CDR3 contains 13 residues. Trimming shortened V by 10 bases and J by 3 bases, and 15 bases separated the two germline ends. Germline assignment: CDR1 ENHRY and CDR2 SYGVKD. The CDR3 nucleotides read TGTGCCACTACCGCGACAGGCCACTATGGCTACACCTTC. This codes for CATTATGHYGYTF.

This sequence joins TRBV14 and TRBJ2-1; D gene uncertain. The CDR3 consists of 13 residues. The V end lost 5 bases, the J end lost 2 bases, and 7 bases lay between the germline ends. Germline V gives CDR1 SGHDN, CDR2 FVKESK. Written as DNA, the CDR3 is TGTGCCAGCAGCTCCGACACCTACAATGAGCAGTTCTTC. It yields the protein CASSSDTYNEQFF.

The V call is TRBV27, the J call TRBJ2-7, with D perhaps matching TRBD1 (6 bases). Germline V gene sequence: CDR1 MNHEY, CDR2 SMNVEV (reference sequence). Trimming shortened V by 4 bases and J by 0 bases, and 16 bases separated the two germline ends. The CDR3 has 16 residues. The CDR3 nucleotides read TGTGCCAGCAGTTCTAGATGGGGGCAAAACTCCTACGAGCAGTACTTC. Its translation: CASSSRWGQNSYEQYF.